One sample yielded the 6 T cell receptor beta chains listed below, sequenced in a study of blood T cell repertoires in COVID-19. Sequenced by immunoSEQ multiplex PCR; TCRdb stores in-frame clones only, minus some. The sample holds more than 250,000 clones, about 90% seen once. Sequenced sample: PBMCs or T cells enriched from blood (not recorded which). These receptors were collected from a woman under 40 who had recovered from COVID-19.

The chain links TRBV19 to TRBJ2-1; D gene uncertain. The germline gives CDR1 LNHDA, CDR2 SQIVND (reference sequence). The ends were cut back, 3 bases at V and 4 bases at J, with 13 bases in the middle. This CDR3 is built from 15 residues. The CDR3 sequence is CASSIRSLPYNEQFF. CDR3 sequence (DNA): TGTGCCAGTAGTATCCGTTCCCTACCGTACAATGAGCAGTTCTTC.

V is TRBV12-3 or TRBV12-4 and J is TRBJ1-1; no definite D call. V was shortened by 3 bases and J by 0 bases, with 5 bases between the two germline ends. The CDR3 totals 13 residues. CDR3 coding DNA: TGTGCCAGCAGTTTCCTCCTGAACACTGAAGCTTTCTTT. This translates into CASSFLLNTEAFF.

The chain has TRBV19 and TRBJ1-2, with TRBD1 as a possible D gene (5 bases). The CDR3 length is 13 residues. V gave up 6 bases and J gave up 0 bases, with 8 bases separating them. Germline V gene data show CDR1 as LNHDA and CDR2 as SQIVND (reference sequence). CDR3 amino acids: CASRGGANYGYTF. The CDR3 DNA is TGTGCCAGTAGGGGGGGAGCTAACTATGGCTACACCTTC.

The rearrangement joins TRBV19 to TRBJ2-1, with D tentatively TRBD2 (5 bases). V dropped 3 bases and J dropped 8 bases, with 5 bases sitting between them. Per germline, CDR1 LNHDA and CDR2 SQIVND (reference sequence). This CDR3 has 11 residues. The chain's CDR3 is CASSMRDEQFF. DNA for the CDR3: TGTGCCAGTAGTATGAGGGATGAGCAGTTCTTC.

The gene calls are TRBV5-4 and TRBJ2-5, with 9 bases aligning to TRBD2. The CDR3 contains 15 residues. Germline CDR1 SGHNT, CDR2 YYREEE (reference sequence). The J segment lost 5 bases and the V segment lost 2 bases, leaving 7 bases of the junction unmatched. The CDR3 here is CASSLERGALETQYF. The CDR3 region has the DNA TGTGCCAGCAGCTTAGAGCGGGGGGCCCTGGAGACCCAGTACTTC.

V is TRBV5-4 and J is TRBJ1-6, with TRBD1 identical over 7 bases. CDR3 size: 14 residues. With V trimmed by 3 bases and J by 4 bases, 1 base remained unmatched. Germline lookup yields CDR1 SGHNT and CDR2 YYREEE (reference sequence). The CDR3 loop reads CASSWDRYNSPLHF. The CDR3 DNA sequence: TGTGCCAGCAGCTGGGACAGATATAATTCACCCCTCCACTTT.